This T cell receptor (beta chain) was recovered during a study of glioma-infiltrating T cells. This clonotype was counted many times. Its antigen is not known. Trimming at V came to 1 base and at J to 6 bases, leaving 11 bases not matched to a gene. Germline assignment: CDR1 MDHEN and CDR2 SYDVKM. The length of the CDR3 is 17 residues. General study points: Gliomas, especially low-grade, showed above-expected tissue-blood divergence; non-neoplastic patients showed below. CDR3 overlap between tissue and blood was very small.

Using RNA template, CDR3s of TCR alpha and beta were amplified with iRepertoire arm-PCR. Input was roughly 95-400 ng of tissue mRNA or PBMC total RNA. TCRdb recomputed calls from the multiplex PCR reads with MiXCR, one row per CDR3 protein. The table lists about 180,000 distinct CDR3 sequences, roughly two fifths of them singletons. Material: glioma tissue, nonneoplastic brain tissue, or PBMCs (not recorded which). The clonotype comes from a human donor with low-grade glioma or glioblastoma, undergoing nonglioma brain surgery, or in good health (not recorded which). The V gene is TRBV28, the J gene TRBJ2-1, with TRBD1 identical over 8 bases. The CDR3 DNA follows: TGTGCCAGCAGTTTATTACAGGGGGGCAGCTGGGGCAATGAGCAGTTCTTC. Translation: CASSLLQGGSWGNEQFF.